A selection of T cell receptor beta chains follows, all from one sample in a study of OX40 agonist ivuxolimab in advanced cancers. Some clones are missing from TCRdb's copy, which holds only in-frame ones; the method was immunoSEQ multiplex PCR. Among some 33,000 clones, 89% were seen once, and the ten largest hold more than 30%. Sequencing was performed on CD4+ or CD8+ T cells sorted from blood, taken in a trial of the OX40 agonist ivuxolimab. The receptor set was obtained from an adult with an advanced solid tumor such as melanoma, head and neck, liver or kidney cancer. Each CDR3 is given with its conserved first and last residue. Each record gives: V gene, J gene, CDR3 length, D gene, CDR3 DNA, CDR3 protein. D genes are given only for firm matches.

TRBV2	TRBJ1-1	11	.	TGTGCCAGTGGTCGACGGACTGAAGCTTTCTTT	CASGRRTEAFF
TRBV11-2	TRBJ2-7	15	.	TGTGCCAGCAGGCCCCCCTCCGGTAGGCGCTACGAGCAGTACTTC	CASRPPSGRRYEQYF
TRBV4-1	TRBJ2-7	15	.	TGCGCCAGCAGCCAAGAGGACAGAGCTCTCGACGAGCAGTACTTC	CASSQEDRALDEQYF
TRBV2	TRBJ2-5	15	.	TGTGCCAGCAGTGAAGTGGCTTATCTGGTCGAGACCCAGTACTTC	CASSEVAYLVETQYF
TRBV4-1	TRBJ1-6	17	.	TGCGCCAGCAGCCAAGATTTTGAGACTTTTTTGCGTTCACCCCTCCACTTT	CASSQDFETFLRSPLHF
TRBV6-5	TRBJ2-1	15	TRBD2	TGTGCCAGCAGTTACTCGACTAGCGGTTACAATGAGCAGTTCTTC	CASSYSTSGYNEQFF
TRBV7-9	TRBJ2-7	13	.	TGTGCCAGCAGCTTAGCAGTTGCCGGCGAGCAGTACTTC	CASSLAVAGEQYF
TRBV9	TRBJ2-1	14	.	TGTGCCAGCAGCGTCCAGGGGGGGCTCAATGAGCAGTTCTTC	CASSVQGGLNEQFF
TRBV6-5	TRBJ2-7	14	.	TGTGCCAGCAGTTACTCCAATAGCGTCTACGAGCAGTACTTC	CASSYSNSVYEQYF
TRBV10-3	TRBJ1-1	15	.	TGTGCCATCAGTGAAAGAGTCGGCGGAAACACTGAAGCTTTCTTT	CAISERVGGNTEAFF
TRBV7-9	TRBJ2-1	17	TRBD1	TGTGCCAGCAGCTTCATGGGAGGACAGGGGTTTGGCAATGAGCAGTTCTTC	CASSFMGGQGFGNEQFF
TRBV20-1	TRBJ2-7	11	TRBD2	TGCAGTGCCGGACTAGCGAAGGAGCAGTACTTC	CSAGLAKEQYF